The rows below give T cell receptor beta chains drawn from one sample of a study of cytomegalovirus exposure and HLA in healthy donors. Profiled with immunoSEQ multiplex PCR; TCRdb holds only in-frame clones, not every one. The data show over 150,000 clones, 75% to 85% seen once. The sequencing sample was made of PBMCs. Receptors originate from a woman aged 25 to 39 in good health and CMV-seropositive. The CDR3 runs from the conserved cysteine through the conserved F or W. Each record gives: CDR3 DNA, CDR3 protein, J gene, D gene, V gene, clone size. The D gene is left open where the match is weak. A row's size may be missing; if present it is once, few, many or a size class.

TGCGCCAGCAGCTCCTCCTCCAGCGGGAGATACGAGCAGTACTTC | CASSSSSSGRYEQYF | TRBJ2-7 | TRBD2 | TRBV5-1 | NA
TGCGCCAGCAGCCAAGAGGGACTAGAGGAGACCCAGTACTTC | CASSQEGLEETQYF | TRBJ2-5 | TRBD2 | TRBV4-1 | NA
TGTGCCTGGAGTCCAACAGGTCCATGGGGAGCTTTCTTT | CAWSPTGPWGAFF | TRBJ1-1 | NA | TRBV30 | NA
TGTGCCTGGAGGCTTAATCCAGGGGGCTACACCTTC | CAWRLNPGGYTF | TRBJ1-2 | NA | TRBV30 | NA
TGTGCCTGGAGTCTTCCAGATACGCAGTATTTT | CAWSLPDTQYF | TRBJ2-3 | NA | TRBV30 | NA
TGTGCCAGCAGCAAAGCGCGAATGTCTAGCGGGCTGTACAATGAGCAGTTCTTC | CASSKARMSSGLYNEQFF | TRBJ2-1 | NA | TRBV21-1 | NA
TGTGCCAGCAGCCCGGGACTAGCGGGAGAATATGAGCAGTTCTTC | CASSPGLAGEYEQFF | TRBJ2-1 | TRBD2 | TRBV5-4 | NA
TGTGCCAGTCTCACGGGACAGGGAAGGGAAAAACTGTTTTTT | CASLTGQGREKLFF | TRBJ1-4 | TRBD1 | TRBV28 | NA
TGTGCCAGCAGTGGCCTTTTACAGGGGAACAATCAGCCCCAGCATTTT | CASSGLLQGNNQPQHF | TRBJ1-5 | TRBD1 | TRBV2 | NA
TGTGCCACCAGCAGAGACAGCAAAAACATTCAGTACTTC | CATSRDSKNIQYF | TRBJ2-4 | NA | TRBV15 | few
TGTGCCAGCAGCTTAACCCGGAGTGGCTCCTACAATGAGCAGTTCTTC | CASSLTRSGSYNEQFF | TRBJ2-1 | NA | TRBV11-1 | NA
TGCGCCAGCAGCTCCATTGGGACTAGCGGGAGTCAGGGGGGTGAGCAGTTCTTC | CASSSIGTSGSQGGEQFF | TRBJ2-1 | TRBD2 | TRBV5-1 | few
TGTGCCAGTAGTATAATTATGGGGGGGCCAAACACCGGGGAGCTGTTTTTT | CASSIIMGGPNTGELFF | TRBJ2-2 | NA | TRBV19 | NA
TGTGCCAGCAGCGTAGGCGGGGGTACCGAGCAGTACTTC | CASSVGGGTEQYF | TRBJ2-7 | TRBD2 | TRBV9 | NA
TGCGCCAGCAGCTTGGGGCTTGCCCAAGAGACCCAGTACTTC | CASSLGLAQETQYF | TRBJ2-5 | NA | TRBV5-1 | few
TGCGCCAGCAGCTTCGTAGCGGGATACTCCGGGGAGACCCAGTACTTC | CASSFVAGYSGETQYF | TRBJ2-5 | TRBD2 | TRBV5-1 | NA
TGTGCCAGCAGCTTGGGACTAACCGGGGTGGGCGAGCAGTACTTC | CASSLGLTGVGEQYF | TRBJ2-7 | NA | TRBV5-5 | NA
TGTGCCAGCAGCTTAGGGGCCAGTAATGAAAAACTGTTTTTT | CASSLGASNEKLFF | TRBJ1-4 | NA | TRBV7-2 | few
TGTGCCAGCAGCATGACCTGGACAGATAACCGCGGGGAGCTGTTTTTT | CASSMTWTDNRGELFF | TRBJ2-2 | NA | TRBV11-2 | NA
TGCGCCAGCAGCCCGGGACTAGCGGATATAAATGAGCAGTTCTTC | CASSPGLADINEQFF | TRBJ2-1 | TRBD2 | TRBV4-1 | few
TGTGCCACCAGCAGAGAGACTCAATTCAAAGGCGAGCAGTACTTC | CATSRETQFKGEQYF | TRBJ2-7 | NA | TRBV15 | NA
TGTGCCAGCAGCCTCACCGAGGGCCCCTACGAGCAGTACTTC | CASSLTEGPYEQYF | TRBJ2-7 | NA | TRBV5-4 | NA
TGTGCCCAAGGCCTGGGGGGCGGGAGATCTGAGCAGTTCTTC | CAQGLGGGRSEQFF | TRBJ2-1 | NA | TRBV7-2 | NA
TGTGCCAGCAGACGGACAGGACTAGCGGGTAGCAATGAGCAGTTCTTC | CASRRTGLAGSNEQFF | TRBJ2-1 | TRBD2 | TRBV27 | NA
TGTGCCAGCAGCCCAGGACTAGCGGGAGGCCCAGAGACCCAGTACTTC | CASSPGLAGGPETQYF | TRBJ2-5 | TRBD2 | TRBV7-9 | NA
TGTGCCATCAGTGACGGGTGGCCAGATACGCAGTATTTT | CAISDGWPDTQYF | TRBJ2-3 | NA | TRBV10-3 | once
TGTGCCTGGAGTGGACAGGGGGCGCATGGCTACACCTTC | CAWSGQGAHGYTF | TRBJ1-2 | TRBD1 | TRBV30 | NA
TGCGCCAGCAGCCAAAGTCAGGGACAGCAGATCGACTATGGCTACACCTTC | CASSQSQGQQIDYGYTF | TRBJ1-2 | TRBD1 | TRBV4-1 | NA
TGTGCCAGCAGCTTGGTAGCGGGAGGGCCCGATTATGAGCAGTTCTTC | CASSLVAGGPDYEQFF | TRBJ2-1 | TRBD2 | TRBV7-8 | NA
TGTGCCAGCAGCCCCCGAGATCGGACAGGAGAGCAGTTCTTC | CASSPRDRTGEQFF | TRBJ2-1 | TRBD1 | TRBV9 | NA
TGTGCCAGCAGCTTAGCATCTGGACAGGGGGCCGAAGCTTTCTTT | CASSLASGQGAEAFF | TRBJ1-1 | TRBD1 | TRBV7-9 | NA
TGCGCCAGCAGCCACCCAGGATACAATGAGCAGTTCTTC | CASSHPGYNEQFF | TRBJ2-1 | NA | TRBV4-3 | NA
TGTGCCAGCAGAGGCGGGCAGGATAATGAAAAACTGTTTTTT | CASRGGQDNEKLFF | TRBJ1-4 | NA | TRBV25-1 | few
TGTGCCAGCAGCCCGGGGACTTGGGAGACTGGTGAGCAGTTCTTC | CASSPGTWETGEQFF | TRBJ2-1 | NA | TRBV4-2 | NA